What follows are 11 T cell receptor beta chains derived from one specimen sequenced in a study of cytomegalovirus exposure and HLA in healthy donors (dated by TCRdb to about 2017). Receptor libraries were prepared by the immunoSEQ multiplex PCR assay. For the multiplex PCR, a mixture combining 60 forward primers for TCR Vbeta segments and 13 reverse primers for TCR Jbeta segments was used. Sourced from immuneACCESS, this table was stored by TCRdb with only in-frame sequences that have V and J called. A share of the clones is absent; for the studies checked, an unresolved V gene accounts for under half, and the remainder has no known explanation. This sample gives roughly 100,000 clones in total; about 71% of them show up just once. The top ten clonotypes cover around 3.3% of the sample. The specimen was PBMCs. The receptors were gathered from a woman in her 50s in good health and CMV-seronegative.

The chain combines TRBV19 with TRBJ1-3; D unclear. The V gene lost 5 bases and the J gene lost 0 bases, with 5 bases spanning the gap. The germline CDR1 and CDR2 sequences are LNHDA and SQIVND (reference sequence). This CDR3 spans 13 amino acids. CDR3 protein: CASSGSSGNTIYF. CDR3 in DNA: TGTGCCAGTAGTGGCAGCTCTGGAAACACCATATATTTT.

The CDR3 bases are TGTGCCAGCAGTGAAAGCGGGAGGGCCTACAATGAGCAGTTCTTC. It translates to CASSESGRAYNEQFF. V is TRBV2 and J is TRBJ2-1; TRBD2 matches at 10 bases. After removal of 2 bases from V and 2 bases from J, the junction contained 0 bases not matched to a gene. Germline-derived CDR1 and CDR2 are SNHLY and FYNNEI. The CDR3 runs to 15 residues. Complete variable domain (other parts from reference TRBV2 and TRBJ2-1): EPEVTQTPSHQVTQMGQEVILRCVPISNHLYFYWYRQILGQKVEFLVSFYNNEISEKSEIFDDQFSVERPDGSNFTLKIRSTKLEDSAMYFCASSESGRAYNEQFFGPGTRLTVL.

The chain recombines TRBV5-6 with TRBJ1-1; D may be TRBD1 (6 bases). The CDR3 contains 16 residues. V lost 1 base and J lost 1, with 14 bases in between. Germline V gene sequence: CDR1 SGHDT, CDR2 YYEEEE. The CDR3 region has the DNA TGTGCCAGCAGCTTGTTCTCTGGGACAAGGAACACTGAAGCTTTCTTT. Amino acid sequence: CASSLFSGTRNTEAFF.

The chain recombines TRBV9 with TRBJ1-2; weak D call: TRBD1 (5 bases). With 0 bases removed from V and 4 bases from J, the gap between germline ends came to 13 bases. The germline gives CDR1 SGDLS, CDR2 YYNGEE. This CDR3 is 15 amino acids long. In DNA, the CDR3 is TGTGCCAGCAGCGTAGGATTTGGGGCAGTCTATGGCTACACCTTC. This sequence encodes CASSVGFGAVYGYTF.

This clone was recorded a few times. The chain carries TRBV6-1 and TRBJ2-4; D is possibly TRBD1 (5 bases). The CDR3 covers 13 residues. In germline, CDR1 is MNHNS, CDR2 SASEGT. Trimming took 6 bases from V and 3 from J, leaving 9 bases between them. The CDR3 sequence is CASRRGNKNIQYF. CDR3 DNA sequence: TGTGCCAGCAGAAGGGGTAACAAAAACATTCAGTACTTC.

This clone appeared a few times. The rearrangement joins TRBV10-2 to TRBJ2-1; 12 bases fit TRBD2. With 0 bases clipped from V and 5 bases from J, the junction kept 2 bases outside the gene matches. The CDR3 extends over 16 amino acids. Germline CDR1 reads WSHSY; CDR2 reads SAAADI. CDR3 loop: CASSESLAGGDNEQFF. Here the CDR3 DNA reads TGCGCCAGCAGTGAGTCTCTAGCGGGAGGGGACAATGAGCAGTTCTTC.

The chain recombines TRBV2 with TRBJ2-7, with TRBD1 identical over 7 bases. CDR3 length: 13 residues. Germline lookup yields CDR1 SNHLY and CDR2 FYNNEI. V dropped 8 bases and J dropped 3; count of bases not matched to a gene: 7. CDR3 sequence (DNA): TGTGCCAGCGGGAAAGACAGGGTCTACGAGCAGTACTTC. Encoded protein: CASGKDRVYEQYF.

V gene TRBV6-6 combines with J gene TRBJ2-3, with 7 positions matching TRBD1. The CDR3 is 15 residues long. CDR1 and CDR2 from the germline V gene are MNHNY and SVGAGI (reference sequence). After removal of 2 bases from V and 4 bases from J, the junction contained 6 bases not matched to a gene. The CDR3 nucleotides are TGTGCCAGCAGTTACCGGACAGGTTCAGCAGATACGCAGTATTTT. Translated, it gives CASSYRTGSADTQYF.

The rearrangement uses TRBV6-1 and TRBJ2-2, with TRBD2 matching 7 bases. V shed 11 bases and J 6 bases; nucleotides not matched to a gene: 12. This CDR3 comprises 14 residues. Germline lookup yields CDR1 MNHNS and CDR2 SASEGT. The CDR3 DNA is TGTGCCGGACGGACTAGTATCGTCGCCGGGGAGCTGTTTTTT. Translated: CAGRTSIVAGELFF.

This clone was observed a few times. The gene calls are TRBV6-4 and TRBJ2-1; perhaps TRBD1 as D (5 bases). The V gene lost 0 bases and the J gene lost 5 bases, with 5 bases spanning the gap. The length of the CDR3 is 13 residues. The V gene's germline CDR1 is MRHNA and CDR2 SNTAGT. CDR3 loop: CASSDSDNNEQFF. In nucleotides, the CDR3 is TGTGCCAGCAGTGACTCGGACAACAATGAGCAGTTCTTC.

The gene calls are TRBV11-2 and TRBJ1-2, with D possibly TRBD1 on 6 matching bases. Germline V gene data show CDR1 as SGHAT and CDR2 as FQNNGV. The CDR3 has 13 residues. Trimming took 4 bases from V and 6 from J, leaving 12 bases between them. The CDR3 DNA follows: TGTGCCAGCAGCTCCCGGACAGCTGATGGCTACACCTTC. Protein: CASSSRTADGYTF. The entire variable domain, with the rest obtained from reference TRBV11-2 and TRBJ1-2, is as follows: EAGVAQSPRYKIIEKRQSVAFWCNPISGHATLYWYQQILGQGPKLLIQFQNNGVVDDSQLPKDRFSAERLKGVDSTLKIQPAKLEDSAVYLCASSSRTADGYTFGSGTRLTVV.